The 13 T cell receptor beta chains presented below share a single source sample, sequenced in a study of blood T cells in healthy people across ages. For the second PCR, which ran for roughly 7 to 11 cycles, a sample-barcoded 5' primer and a J-beta primer mix were used. TCRdb reprocessed the 5' RACE reads via MiXCR and lists one record per CDR3 protein. This sample has about 1,500,000 distinct CDR3 sequences, with around 42% found just once. Sample: blood. The receptors originated from a woman between 18 and 30 years old in good health.

The rearrangement joins TRBV29-1 to TRBJ2-5; 7 nucleotides line up with TRBD1. This CDR3 has 14 amino acids. Germline values: CDR1 SQVTM, CDR2 ANQGSEA. V gave up 1 base and J gave up 2 bases; unmatched junction bases: 4. CDR3 in DNA: TGCAGCGTTGAAGGACAGGACAGGCAAGAGACCCAGTACTTC. Protein product: CSVEGQDRQETQYF. Based on the CDR3 plus reference TRBV29-1 and TRBJ2-5, the full variable domain is SAVISQKPSRDICQRGTSLTIQCQVDSQVTMMFWYRQQPGQSLTLIATANQGSEATYESGFVIDKFPISRPNLTFSTLTVSNMSPEDSSIYLCSVEGQDRQETQYFGPGTRLLVL.

CDR3 in DNA: TGTGCCAGCTCACCCGCGCAGGTGAGCTCTGGAAACACCATATATTTT. Protein product: CASSPAQVSSGNTIYF. The chain couples TRBV18 to TRBJ1-3; D is unclear. CDR1 is KGHSH and CDR2 is LQKENI in the germline V gene. This CDR3 spans 16 amino acids. The V end was cut by 3 bases, the J end by 0 bases, with 12 bases between.

The chain is built from TRBV4-1 and TRBJ1-5; TRBD1 is a possible D gene (5 bases). Trimming pared 4 bases from V and 5 bases from J, leaving 15 bases between. This CDR3 has 15 residues. Germline CDR1 and CDR2: MGHRA and YSYEKL. The CDR3 loop reads CASSPRWGGDQPQHF. In nucleotides, the CDR3 is TGCGCCAGCAGCCCACGGTGGGGGGGGGATCAGCCCCAGCATTTT.

The genes are TRBV12-3 or TRBV12-4 and TRBJ2-7; 8 bases match TRBD1. The CDR3 sequence is 15 residues long. V trimming: 8 bases; J trimming: 0 bases; junction bases outside the gene matches: 9. The CDR3 DNA follows: TGTGCCAGCCTCTCCGCGGGACAGGCCTCCTACGAGCAGTACTTC. Its translation is CASLSAGQASYEQYF.

The chain couples TRBV7-3 to TRBJ2-1; 7 nucleotides match TRBD1. Unmatched junction bases numbered 12, after V lost 5 bases and J lost 8 bases. Germline V CDR1 and CDR2: SGHTA, FQGTGA. The CDR3 is 15 amino acids. CDR3 protein: CASSLGQALGHEQFF. In DNA, the CDR3 is TGTGCCAGCAGCCTAGGACAGGCCCTAGGGCATGAGCAGTTCTTC.

V is TRBV6-1 and J is TRBJ1-2; D call uncertain. The CDR3 spans 10 residues. From germline, CDR1 is MNHNS and CDR2 SASEGT. Trimming cost V 11 bases and J 6 bases, with 10 bases left between them. CDR3 residues: CAVSLDGYTF. CDR3 coding DNA: TGTGCCGTTTCCTTGGATGGCTACACCTTC.

This clonotype appeared a few times. This chain uses TRBV4-2 with TRBJ2-6, with D unclear. Between the trimmed V and J ends, which lost 4 bases and 0 bases, there was a span of 19 bases. The CDR3 covers 19 residues. In germline, CDR1 is LGHNA, CDR2 YNFKEQ. As DNA, the CDR3 is TGTGCCAGCAGCCTCAATCCTAGTAACGGAGTCTCTGGGGCCAACGTCCTGACTTTC. This translates into CASSLNPSNGVSGANVLTF.

This clonotype was detected a few times. This rearrangement joins TRBV7-9 to TRBJ1-2; 7 bases fit TRBD1. V lost 3 bases and J lost 0; bases outside the gene matches: 4. The CDR3 extends over 15 amino acids. Germline CDR1 and CDR2: SEHNR and FQNEAQ (reference sequence). CDR3 region: CASSLVDRANYGYTF. CDR3 DNA: TGTGCCAGCAGCTTGGTCGACAGGGCTAACTATGGCTACACCTTC. Variable domain in full (rest from reference TRBV7-9 and TRBJ1-2): DTGVSQNPRHKITKRGQNVTFRCDPISEHNRLYWYRQTLGQGPEFLTYFQNEAQLEKSRLLSDRFSAERPKGSFSTLEIQRTEQGDSAMYLCASSLVDRANYGYTFGSGTRLTVV.

This chain joins TRBV14 and TRBJ1-4; a possible D gene is TRBD1 (5 bases). CDR1 and CDR2 from the germline V gene are SGHDN and FVKESK. The CDR3 covers 15 residues. The germline V and J ends were trimmed by 4 bases and 3 bases, with 12 bases remaining between them. The CDR3 nucleotides read TGTGCCAGCAGCCCCCGATGGGGCGCTAATGAAAAACTGTTTTTT. It is translated as CASSPRWGANEKLFF.

J is TRBJ2-6 and V is TRBV6-2 or TRBV6-3; the D is unclear. Germline values: CDR1 MNHEY, CDR2 SVGEGT. V was cut by 0 bases and J by 3 bases, with 6 bases left in between. CDR3 size: 15 residues. The DNA for the CDR3 is TGTGCCAGCAGTTACTCGAATCGTGGGGCCAACGTCCTGACTTTC. This translates into CASSYSNRGANVLTF.

The V gene is TRBV6-1, the J gene TRBJ2-7; D perhaps matches TRBD2 (6 bases). Germline V gives CDR1 MNHNS, CDR2 SASEGT. Trimming took off 2 bases at V and 3 bases at J, with 14 bases between the two ends. The CDR3 consists of 15 residues. The CDR3 DNA follows: TGTGCCAGCAGTGAACTCGCGGGGTATAACTACGAGCAGTACTTC. Amino acid sequence: CASSELAGYNYEQYF.

The chain links TRBV24-1 to TRBJ2-7; 10 bases line up with TRBD2. Germline-derived CDR1 and CDR2 are KGHDR and SFDVKD. The CDR3 length is 15 residues. Trimming at V came to 4 bases and at J to 7 bases, leaving 9 bases not matched to a gene. The CDR3 DNA reads as TGTGCCACCAGTGAGCTAGCGGGGGCGTACAATGAGCAGTACTTC. This translates into CATSELAGAYNEQYF.

The chain is built from TRBV3-1 and TRBJ2-5, with 15 bases matching TRBD2. Germline lookup yields CDR1 LGHDT and CDR2 YNNKEL (reference sequence). The CDR3 runs to 16 residues. Germline trimming cut 4 bases from V and 5 bases from J; bases unmatched to any gene: 5. In DNA form, the CDR3 reads TGTGCCAGCAGCCGCGGGACTAGCGGGAGGTCGGAGACCCAGTACTTC. Protein sequence: CASSRGTSGRSETQYF.